This TCR beta chain was sequenced for a study of T cells in Graves' hyperthyroidism and ophthalmopathy. RNA transcripts provided the source from which TCR beta CDR3 regions were amplified. The TCR CDR3 first-round RT-PCR relied on the HTBI primer set. MiXCR was run by TCRdb on the multiplex PCR reads, yielding one entry per CDR3 protein. The sample contains hundreds of thousands of distinct CDR3 sequences, roughly 15% of which appear only once. CDR1 and CDR2 (germline): SGHRS, YFSETQ. CDR3 length: 16 amino acids. The ends were cut back, 4 bases at V and 5 bases at J, with 21 bases in the middle. The sample holds many counts of this clonotype.

The chain combines TRBV5-1 with TRBJ1-1; the D gene is possibly TRBD1 (6 bases). The sequence came from a woman aged 18-29 years with Graves' hyperthyroidism. Input material: blood. The CDR3 sequence: CASSPNLETGWTEAFF. The CDR3 DNA follows: TGCGCCAGCAGCCCGAACCTAGAGACAGGCTGGACTGAAGCTTTCTTT.